This TCR beta chain is drawn from a study of response to subunit inactivated influenza vaccine. TCRdb reanalysed the RT-PCR reads using MiXCR and keeps one entry per CDR3 protein. Seen here are about 520,000 distinct CDR3 sequences, more than 7% observed once, and the top ten hold 13%. The ends were cut back, 8 bases at V and 2 bases at J, with 11 bases in the middle. The CDR3 length is 13 residues. Looked up from germline, CDR1 is SGHVS and CDR2 is FQNEAQ. In its sample, this clonotype was seen a few times. The sample was PBMCs from blood, taken 23 months after vaccination. This sequence was found in a man between 50 and 69 years old who received an inactivated influenza vaccine. The chain uses TRBV7-8 and TRBJ2-3; D unclear. CDR3 loop: CASVRGNTDTQYF. The CDR3, as DNA: TGTGCCAGCGTGCGTGGGAACACAGATACGCAGTATTTT.